This entry features one T cell receptor (beta chain) sequence. The V gene's germline CDR1 is MNHNS and CDR2 SASEGT. The CDR3 totals 15 residues. V was cut by 1 base and J by 6 bases, with 15 bases left in between. Authors' analysis steps: How many nucleated cells were present was estimated from reference gene primer amplification. Produced via immunoSEQ multiplex PCR; TCRdb's table is partial and in-frame only. V, J and clone size were drawn from that table, and D and trimming were deduced from the DNA. The repertoire holds 45,000 to 60,000 clones, with about 89% as singletons. The data derive from a study of blood T cell repertoires in COVID-19. Across the whole study: Whether acute or convalescent, the COVID-19 samples came from the United States, Italy and Spain. Nucleic acid was either cDNA or gDNA, and it came from T cells, B-cell-depleted T cells, or PBMCs.

The sequenced sample consisted of peripheral blood. V usage is TRBV6-1 and J usage is TRBJ1-2; D perhaps matches TRBD1 (6 bases). This receptor was taken from a man aged 55 to 70 with acute or convalescent COVID-19. The CDR3 spells CASSEGSGGTDGYTF. The CDR3 region has the DNA TGTGCCAGCAGTGAAGGGTCGGGGGGCACGGATGGCTACACCTTC.